The 10 T cell receptor beta chains listed next were all sequenced from one sample in a study of patients and donors after allogeneic stem cell transplantation. TCRdb re-called the RT-PCR reads through MiXCR, storing one row per CDR3 protein. The sample has about 410,000 distinct CDR3 sequences; more than 15% are singletons. The material sequenced was blood, either unsorted or a sorted T cell fraction (not recorded which). Receptor source: a human donor who was either an allogeneic HSCT recipient or a stem cell or donor lymphocyte infusion donor (not recorded which). It is not recorded whose cells these are; they may come from a transplant donor.

This clonotype has just a few counts. V usage is TRBV4-1 and J usage is TRBJ2-3; TRBD2 matches at 9 bases. The V gene's germline CDR1 is MGHRA and CDR2 YSYEKL. CDR3 length equals 17 residues. Germline trimming cut 1 base from V and 4 bases from J; bases unmatched to any gene: 9. CDR3 coding DNA: TGCGCCAGCAGCCAAGGGGTAGCGGGAGTCGCAGCAGATACGCAGTATTTT. Its protein is CASSQGVAGVAADTQYF.

This clonotype was recorded at least ten times. The rearrangement uses TRBV5-1 and TRBJ2-7, with D tentatively TRBD2 (6 bases). Trimming took 4 bases from V and 4 from J, leaving 15 bases between them. Germline V gene lookup returns CDR1 SGHRS and CDR2 YFSETQ. This CDR3 contains 14 residues. As DNA, the CDR3 is TGCGCCAGCAGCCGTCCTTGGGGGGTGTACGAGCAGTACTTC. Residues: CASSRPWGVYEQYF.

The V and J genes are TRBV4-2 and TRBJ2-5; TRBD2 might be the D (6 bases). Germline V gene lookup returns CDR1 LGHNA and CDR2 YNFKEQ. Trimming cost V 0 bases and J 4 bases, with 21 bases left between them. The CDR3 consists of 18 residues. The CDR3 reads CASSQERAVGLRRETQYF. The CDR3 nucleotides read TGTGCCAGCAGCCAAGAACGGGCGGTGGGACTCAGGAGAGAGACCCAGTACTTC.

The chain is built from TRBV12-3 or TRBV12-4 and TRBJ2-3; D is ambiguous. The V end lost 6 bases, the J end lost 3 bases, and 13 bases lay between the germline ends. The CDR3 runs to 14 residues. The CDR3 reads CASRPGGATDTQYF. In DNA, the CDR3 is TGTGCCAGCAGGCCTGGCGGTGCGACAGATACGCAGTATTTT.

This chain links TRBV30 with TRBJ2-7; the match to TRBD1 covers 7 bases. The germline CDR1 and CDR2 sequences are GTSNPN and SVGIG (reference sequence). With V trimmed by 4 bases and J by 3 bases, 3 bases remained unmatched. This CDR3 spans 12 amino acids. The CDR3 is CAWTGGNYEQYF. CDR3 sequence (DNA): TGTGCCTGGACAGGGGGAAACTACGAGCAGTACTTC.

The chain has TRBV2 and TRBJ2-1; TRBD1 aligns across 7 bases. There are 14 residues in the CDR3. Germline trimming cut 5 bases from V and 7 bases from J; bases unmatched to any gene: 8. Germline CDR1 and CDR2: SNHLY and FYNNEI. The CDR3 DNA is TGTGCCAGCAGTTGGCCAGGGGGTGGGAATGAGCAGTTCTTC. Its translation: CASSWPGGGNEQFF.

The genes are TRBV20-1 and TRBJ1-6; tentative D call: TRBD1 (5 bases). Per germline, CDR1 DFQATT and CDR2 SNEGSKA (reference sequence). V was trimmed by 6 bases and J by 2 bases, leaving 14 bases between them. This CDR3 spans 15 amino acids. CDR3 DNA sequence: TGCAGTGCCCCAGGGAATGGCCCCTATAATTCACCCCTCCACTTT. It codes for CSAPGNGPYNSPLHF.

V and J are TRBV27 and TRBJ1-2, with 7 bases aligning to TRBD1. Trimming took 3 bases from V and 8 from J; bases not matched to a gene: 15. Germline CDR1 is MNHEY and CDR2 is SMNVEV (reference sequence). This CDR3 region has 16 residues. In nucleotides, the CDR3 is TGTGCCAGCAGTTTCCTGTCCCGTTCGACAGGGCGAGGCTACACCTTC. Amino acids: CASSFLSRSTGRGYTF.

This clonotype was counted a few times. The chain is built from TRBV6-5 and TRBJ1-5; D may be TRBD1 (5 bases). The CDR3 is 14 amino acids. Germline CDR1 and CDR2: MNHEY and SVGAGI. Trimming cost V 2 bases and J 7 bases, with 12 bases left between them. The CDR3 DNA reads TGTGCCAGCAGTTACGCGGGTTGGGGCCAGCCCCAGCATTTT. Its protein is CASSYAGWGQPQHF.

This clonotype showed up many times. The chain joins TRBV29-1 to TRBJ2-5; 15 nucleotides align to TRBD2. J was trimmed by 6 bases and V by 6 bases; bases with no gene match: 8. Germline CDR1 is SQVTM and CDR2 is ANQGSEA. The CDR3 runs 15 residues. The CDR3 loop reads CSVDGLAGGRQTQYF. The CDR3 nucleotides read TGCAGCGTCGATGGACTAGCGGGAGGGAGGCAGACCCAGTACTTC.